The clone carrying this T cell receptor beta chain was recorded once. This sample was taken from a study of radiation and T cells in renal cell carcinoma. The CDR3 is made up of 13 amino acids. CDR1 is SGHVS, CDR2 FNYEAQ, per germline. With 5 bases removed from V and 4 bases from J, the gap between germline ends came to 11 bases. Assay used: immunoSEQ multiplex PCR; TCRdb lists only in-frame clones, some missing. The sample holds approximately 45,000 clones, approximately 80% seen once. This sample's time point: baseline pretreatment blood. Noted treatment: 15 Gy SBRT to primary tumor, nephrectomy 4 weeks later.

The TCR comes from a woman between 65 and 79 years old with renal cell carcinoma. V usage is TRBV7-6 and J usage is TRBJ1-2; no definite D call. The sample here was blood, taken from a patient whose treatment included radiotherapy and nephrectomy. The CDR3: CASSPDGVYGYTF. DNA of the CDR3: TGTGCCAGCAGCCCCGATGGGGTCTATGGCTACACCTTC.